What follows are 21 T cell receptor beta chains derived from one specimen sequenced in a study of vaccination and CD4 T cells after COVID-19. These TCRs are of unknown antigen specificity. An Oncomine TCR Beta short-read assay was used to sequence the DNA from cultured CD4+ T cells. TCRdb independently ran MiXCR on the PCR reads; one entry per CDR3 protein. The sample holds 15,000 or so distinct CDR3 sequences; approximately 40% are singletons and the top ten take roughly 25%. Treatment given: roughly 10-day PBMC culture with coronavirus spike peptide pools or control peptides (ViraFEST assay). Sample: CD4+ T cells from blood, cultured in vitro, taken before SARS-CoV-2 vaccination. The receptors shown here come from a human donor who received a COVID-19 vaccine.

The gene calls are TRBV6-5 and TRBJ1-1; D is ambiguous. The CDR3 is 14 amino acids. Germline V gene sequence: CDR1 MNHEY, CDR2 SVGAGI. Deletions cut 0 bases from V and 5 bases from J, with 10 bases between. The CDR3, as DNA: TGTGCCAGCAGTTACTCGGCCGGTCGGACTGAAGCTTTCTTT. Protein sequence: CASSYSAGRTEAFF.

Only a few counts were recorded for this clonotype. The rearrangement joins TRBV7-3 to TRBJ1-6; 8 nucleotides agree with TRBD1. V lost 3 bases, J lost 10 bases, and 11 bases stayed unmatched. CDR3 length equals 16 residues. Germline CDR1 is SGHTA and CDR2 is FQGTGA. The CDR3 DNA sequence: TGTGCCAGCAGCTTTTCGGGACAGGCGACGGGGTCACCCCTCCACTTT. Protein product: CASSFSGQATGSPLHF.

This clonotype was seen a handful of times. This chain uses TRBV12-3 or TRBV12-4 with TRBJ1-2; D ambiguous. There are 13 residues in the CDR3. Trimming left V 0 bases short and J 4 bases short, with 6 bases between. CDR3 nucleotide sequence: TGTGCCAGCAGTTTAGCGAGGGCCTATGGCTACACCTTC. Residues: CASSLARAYGYTF.

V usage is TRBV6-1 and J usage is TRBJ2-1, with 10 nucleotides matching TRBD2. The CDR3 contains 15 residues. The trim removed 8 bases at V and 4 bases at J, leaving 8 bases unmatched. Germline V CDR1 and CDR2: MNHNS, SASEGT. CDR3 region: CASLWGSGGYNEQFF. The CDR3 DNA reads TGTGCCAGCCTGTGGGGTAGCGGGGGGTACAATGAGCAGTTCTTC.

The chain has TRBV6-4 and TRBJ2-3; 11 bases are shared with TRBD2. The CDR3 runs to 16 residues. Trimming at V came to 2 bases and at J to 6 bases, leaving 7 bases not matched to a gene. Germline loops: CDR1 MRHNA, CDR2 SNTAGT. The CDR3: CASSDRSGGAFDTQYF. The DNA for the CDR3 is TGTGCCAGCAGTGACCGTAGCGGGGGGGCTTTCGATACGCAGTATTTT.

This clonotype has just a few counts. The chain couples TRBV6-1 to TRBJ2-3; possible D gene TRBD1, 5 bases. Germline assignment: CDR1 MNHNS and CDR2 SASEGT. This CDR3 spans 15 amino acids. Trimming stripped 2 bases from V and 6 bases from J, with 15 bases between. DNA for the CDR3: TGTGCCAGCAGTGAACCAGGGTCACCTGGGGATACGCAGTATTTT. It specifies CASSEPGSPGDTQYF.

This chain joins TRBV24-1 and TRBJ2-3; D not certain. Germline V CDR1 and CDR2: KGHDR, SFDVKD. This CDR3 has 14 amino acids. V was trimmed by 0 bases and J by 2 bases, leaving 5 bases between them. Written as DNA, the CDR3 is TGTGCCACCAGTGATTTGAGCACCACAGATACGCAGTATTTT. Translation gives CATSDLSTTDTQYF.

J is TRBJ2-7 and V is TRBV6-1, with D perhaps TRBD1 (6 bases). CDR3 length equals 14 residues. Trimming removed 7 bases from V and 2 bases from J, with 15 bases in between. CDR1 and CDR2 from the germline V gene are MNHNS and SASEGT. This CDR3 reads CASMLGAGPYEQYF. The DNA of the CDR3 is TGTGCCAGCATGCTGGGGGCGGGCCCCTACGAGCAGTACTTC.

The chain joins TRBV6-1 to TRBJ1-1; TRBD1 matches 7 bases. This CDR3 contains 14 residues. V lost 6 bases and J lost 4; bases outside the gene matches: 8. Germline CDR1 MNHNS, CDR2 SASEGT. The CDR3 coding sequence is TGTGCCAGCAGACCGACAGGGCTCATCACTGAAGCTTTCTTT. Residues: CASRPTGLITEAFF.

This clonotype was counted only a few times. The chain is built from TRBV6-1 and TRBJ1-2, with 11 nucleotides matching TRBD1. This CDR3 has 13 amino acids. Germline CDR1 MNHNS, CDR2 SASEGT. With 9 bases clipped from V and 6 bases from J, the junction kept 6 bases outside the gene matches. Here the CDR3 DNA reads TGTGCCAGTGGGACAGGGGGAGGGAATGGCTACACCTTC. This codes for CASGTGGGNGYTF.

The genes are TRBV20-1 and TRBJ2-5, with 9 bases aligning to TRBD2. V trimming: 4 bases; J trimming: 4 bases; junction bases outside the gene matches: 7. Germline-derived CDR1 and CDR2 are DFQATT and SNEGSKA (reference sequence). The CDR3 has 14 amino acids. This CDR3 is CSATRLAVRETQYF. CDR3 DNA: TGCAGTGCTACCCGACTAGCGGTGAGAGAGACCCAGTACTTC.

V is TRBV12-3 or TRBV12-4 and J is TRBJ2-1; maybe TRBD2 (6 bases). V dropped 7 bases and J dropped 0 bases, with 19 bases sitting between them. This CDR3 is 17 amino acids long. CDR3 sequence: CASTGGGAQSSYNEQFF. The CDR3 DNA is TGTGCCAGCACTGGTGGAGGGGCCCAGAGCTCCTACAATGAGCAGTTCTTC.

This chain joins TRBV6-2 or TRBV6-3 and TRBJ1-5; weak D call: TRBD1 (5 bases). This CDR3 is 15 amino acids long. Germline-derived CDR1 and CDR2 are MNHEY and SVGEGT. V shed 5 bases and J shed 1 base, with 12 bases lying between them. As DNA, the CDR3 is TGTGCCAGCAGTCGTCCTAGGGGAAGCAATCAGCCCCAGCATTTT. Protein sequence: CASSRPRGSNQPQHF.

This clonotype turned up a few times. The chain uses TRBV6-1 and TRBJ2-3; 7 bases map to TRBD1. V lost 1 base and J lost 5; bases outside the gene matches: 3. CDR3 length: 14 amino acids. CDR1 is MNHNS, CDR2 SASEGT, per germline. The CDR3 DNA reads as TGTGCCAGCAGTGAAGAGGGGGCTAGAGATACGCAGTATTTT. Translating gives CASSEEGARDTQYF.

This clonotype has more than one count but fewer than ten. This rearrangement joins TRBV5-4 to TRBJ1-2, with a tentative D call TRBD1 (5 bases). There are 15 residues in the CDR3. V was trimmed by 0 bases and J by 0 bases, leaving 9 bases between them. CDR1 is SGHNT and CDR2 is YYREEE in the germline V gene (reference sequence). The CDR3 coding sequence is TGTGCCAGCAGCTTGGACGCGGGGCCTAACTATGGCTACACCTTC. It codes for CASSLDAGPNYGYTF.

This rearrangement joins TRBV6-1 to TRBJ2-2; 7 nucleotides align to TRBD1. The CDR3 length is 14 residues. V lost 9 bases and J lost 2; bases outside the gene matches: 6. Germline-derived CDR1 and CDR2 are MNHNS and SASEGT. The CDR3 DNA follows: TGTGCCAGATGGGGGACAGCAAACACCGGGGAGCTGTTTTTT. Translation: CARWGTANTGELFF.

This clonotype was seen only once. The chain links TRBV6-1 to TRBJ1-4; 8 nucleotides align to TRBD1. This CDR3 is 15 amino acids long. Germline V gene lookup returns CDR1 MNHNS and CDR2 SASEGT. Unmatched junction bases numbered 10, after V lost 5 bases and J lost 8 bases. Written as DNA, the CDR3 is TGTGCCAGCAGTCCGGGACAGGCAATTGGGGAAAAACTGTTTTTT. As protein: CASSPGQAIGEKLFF.

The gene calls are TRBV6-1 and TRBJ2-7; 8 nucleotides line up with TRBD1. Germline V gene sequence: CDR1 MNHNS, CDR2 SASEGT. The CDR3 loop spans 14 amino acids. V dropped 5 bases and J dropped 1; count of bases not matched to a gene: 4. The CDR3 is CASSPDRASYEQYF. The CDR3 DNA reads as TGTGCCAGCAGTCCGGACAGGGCGTCCTACGAGCAGTACTTC.

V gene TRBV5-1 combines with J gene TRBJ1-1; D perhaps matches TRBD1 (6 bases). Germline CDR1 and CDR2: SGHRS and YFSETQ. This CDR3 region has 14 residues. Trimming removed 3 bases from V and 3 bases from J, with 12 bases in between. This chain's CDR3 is CASSSQGTDTEAFF. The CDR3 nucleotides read TGCGCCAGCAGCTCACAGGGCACGGACACTGAAGCTTTCTTT.

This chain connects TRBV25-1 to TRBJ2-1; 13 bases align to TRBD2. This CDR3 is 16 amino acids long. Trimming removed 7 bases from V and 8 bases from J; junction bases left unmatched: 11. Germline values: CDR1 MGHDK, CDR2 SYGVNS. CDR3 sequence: CASTGLAGAREYEQFF. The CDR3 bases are TGTGCCAGCACAGGACTAGCGGGGGCCCGGGAGTATGAGCAGTTCTTC.

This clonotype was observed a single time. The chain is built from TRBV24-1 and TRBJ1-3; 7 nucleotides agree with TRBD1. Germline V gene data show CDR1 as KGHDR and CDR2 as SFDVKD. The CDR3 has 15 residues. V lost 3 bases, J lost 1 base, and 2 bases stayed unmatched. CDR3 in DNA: TGTGCCACCAGTGATCCGACAGGGTCTGGAAACACCATATATTTT. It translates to CATSDPTGSGNTIYF.